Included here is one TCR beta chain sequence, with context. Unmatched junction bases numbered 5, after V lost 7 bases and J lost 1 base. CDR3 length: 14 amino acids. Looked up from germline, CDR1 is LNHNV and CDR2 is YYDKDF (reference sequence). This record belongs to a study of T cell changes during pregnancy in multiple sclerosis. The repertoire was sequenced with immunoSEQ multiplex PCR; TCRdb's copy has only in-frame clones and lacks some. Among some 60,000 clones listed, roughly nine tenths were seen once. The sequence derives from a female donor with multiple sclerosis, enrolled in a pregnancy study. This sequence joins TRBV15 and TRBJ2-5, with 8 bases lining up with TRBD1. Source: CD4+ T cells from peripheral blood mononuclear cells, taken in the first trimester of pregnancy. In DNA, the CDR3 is TGTGCCACCAACCGACAGGGGCCCCAAGAGACCCAGTACTTC. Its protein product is CATNRQGPQETQYF.